These T cell receptor beta chains were read from a single sample in a study of blood T cell repertoires in COVID-19. TCRdb keeps only in-frame clones here, not all; method: immunoSEQ multiplex PCR. The sample yields around 310,000 clones, roughly 88% seen once. The source material was PBMCs or T cells enriched from blood (not recorded which). These TCRs come from a man aged 25 to 40 who had recovered from COVID-19. CDR3s include the opening cysteine and the closing phenylalanine or tryptophan. A D gene is named only where the DNA matches it firmly. Some rows mark clone size as missing; the rest say once, few, many or name a class of expanded clone.

j_gene | abundance | v_gene | d_gene | CDR3nt | CDR3aa
TRBJ2-7 | . | TRBV5-1 | TRBD1 | TGCGCCAGCAGCTCGGGACAGGGGGCGCTTTACGAGCAGTACTTC | CASSSGQGALYEQYF
TRBJ1-2 | . | TRBV10-3 | TRBD1 | TGTGCCATCAGCCCGACAGGGGGCGATGGCTACACCTTC | CAISPTGGDGYTF
TRBJ2-7 | . | TRBV6-5 | TRBD1 | TGTGCCAGCAGTTATTTGTCGGGACAGGGCTCCTACGAGCAGTACTTC | CASSYLSGQGSYEQYF
TRBJ2-7 | . | TRBV3-1/TRBV3-2 | TRBD2 | TGTGCCAGCAGCCAGACCGGGACTAGCGGGAGCTACGAGCAGTACTTC | CASSQTGTSGSYEQYF
TRBJ1-6 | . | TRBV5-1 | . | TGCGCCAGCAGCTTGGACGACAGCTCCTATAATTCACCCCTCCACTTT | CASSLDDSSYNSPLHF
TRBJ1-2 | . | TRBV27 | . | TGTGCCAGCAGTTTAACGGGGGTAGCTAACTATGGCTACACCTTC | CASSLTGVANYGYTF
TRBJ2-5 | . | TRBV10-1 | . | TGCGCCAGCAGTGAGTCGAGTGGGGCCCAAGAGACCCAGTACTTC | CASSESSGAQETQYF
TRBJ1-6 | . | TRBV24-1 | TRBD1 | TGCCCCCCCGCCGACAGGGCGAGTTCACCCCTCCACTTT | CPPADRASSPLHF
TRBJ2-2 | medium-sized | TRBV7-7 | . | TGTGCCAGCAGCTTAGGTCGGCTAGTTAGCACCGGGGAGCTGTTTTTT | CASSLGRLVSTGELFF
TRBJ2-3 | . | TRBV7-2 | TRBD2 | TGTGCCAGCAGCTTAGTGGGCGTTGGGAGGGTAGGAACAGATACGCAGTATTTT | CASSLVGVGRVGTDTQYF